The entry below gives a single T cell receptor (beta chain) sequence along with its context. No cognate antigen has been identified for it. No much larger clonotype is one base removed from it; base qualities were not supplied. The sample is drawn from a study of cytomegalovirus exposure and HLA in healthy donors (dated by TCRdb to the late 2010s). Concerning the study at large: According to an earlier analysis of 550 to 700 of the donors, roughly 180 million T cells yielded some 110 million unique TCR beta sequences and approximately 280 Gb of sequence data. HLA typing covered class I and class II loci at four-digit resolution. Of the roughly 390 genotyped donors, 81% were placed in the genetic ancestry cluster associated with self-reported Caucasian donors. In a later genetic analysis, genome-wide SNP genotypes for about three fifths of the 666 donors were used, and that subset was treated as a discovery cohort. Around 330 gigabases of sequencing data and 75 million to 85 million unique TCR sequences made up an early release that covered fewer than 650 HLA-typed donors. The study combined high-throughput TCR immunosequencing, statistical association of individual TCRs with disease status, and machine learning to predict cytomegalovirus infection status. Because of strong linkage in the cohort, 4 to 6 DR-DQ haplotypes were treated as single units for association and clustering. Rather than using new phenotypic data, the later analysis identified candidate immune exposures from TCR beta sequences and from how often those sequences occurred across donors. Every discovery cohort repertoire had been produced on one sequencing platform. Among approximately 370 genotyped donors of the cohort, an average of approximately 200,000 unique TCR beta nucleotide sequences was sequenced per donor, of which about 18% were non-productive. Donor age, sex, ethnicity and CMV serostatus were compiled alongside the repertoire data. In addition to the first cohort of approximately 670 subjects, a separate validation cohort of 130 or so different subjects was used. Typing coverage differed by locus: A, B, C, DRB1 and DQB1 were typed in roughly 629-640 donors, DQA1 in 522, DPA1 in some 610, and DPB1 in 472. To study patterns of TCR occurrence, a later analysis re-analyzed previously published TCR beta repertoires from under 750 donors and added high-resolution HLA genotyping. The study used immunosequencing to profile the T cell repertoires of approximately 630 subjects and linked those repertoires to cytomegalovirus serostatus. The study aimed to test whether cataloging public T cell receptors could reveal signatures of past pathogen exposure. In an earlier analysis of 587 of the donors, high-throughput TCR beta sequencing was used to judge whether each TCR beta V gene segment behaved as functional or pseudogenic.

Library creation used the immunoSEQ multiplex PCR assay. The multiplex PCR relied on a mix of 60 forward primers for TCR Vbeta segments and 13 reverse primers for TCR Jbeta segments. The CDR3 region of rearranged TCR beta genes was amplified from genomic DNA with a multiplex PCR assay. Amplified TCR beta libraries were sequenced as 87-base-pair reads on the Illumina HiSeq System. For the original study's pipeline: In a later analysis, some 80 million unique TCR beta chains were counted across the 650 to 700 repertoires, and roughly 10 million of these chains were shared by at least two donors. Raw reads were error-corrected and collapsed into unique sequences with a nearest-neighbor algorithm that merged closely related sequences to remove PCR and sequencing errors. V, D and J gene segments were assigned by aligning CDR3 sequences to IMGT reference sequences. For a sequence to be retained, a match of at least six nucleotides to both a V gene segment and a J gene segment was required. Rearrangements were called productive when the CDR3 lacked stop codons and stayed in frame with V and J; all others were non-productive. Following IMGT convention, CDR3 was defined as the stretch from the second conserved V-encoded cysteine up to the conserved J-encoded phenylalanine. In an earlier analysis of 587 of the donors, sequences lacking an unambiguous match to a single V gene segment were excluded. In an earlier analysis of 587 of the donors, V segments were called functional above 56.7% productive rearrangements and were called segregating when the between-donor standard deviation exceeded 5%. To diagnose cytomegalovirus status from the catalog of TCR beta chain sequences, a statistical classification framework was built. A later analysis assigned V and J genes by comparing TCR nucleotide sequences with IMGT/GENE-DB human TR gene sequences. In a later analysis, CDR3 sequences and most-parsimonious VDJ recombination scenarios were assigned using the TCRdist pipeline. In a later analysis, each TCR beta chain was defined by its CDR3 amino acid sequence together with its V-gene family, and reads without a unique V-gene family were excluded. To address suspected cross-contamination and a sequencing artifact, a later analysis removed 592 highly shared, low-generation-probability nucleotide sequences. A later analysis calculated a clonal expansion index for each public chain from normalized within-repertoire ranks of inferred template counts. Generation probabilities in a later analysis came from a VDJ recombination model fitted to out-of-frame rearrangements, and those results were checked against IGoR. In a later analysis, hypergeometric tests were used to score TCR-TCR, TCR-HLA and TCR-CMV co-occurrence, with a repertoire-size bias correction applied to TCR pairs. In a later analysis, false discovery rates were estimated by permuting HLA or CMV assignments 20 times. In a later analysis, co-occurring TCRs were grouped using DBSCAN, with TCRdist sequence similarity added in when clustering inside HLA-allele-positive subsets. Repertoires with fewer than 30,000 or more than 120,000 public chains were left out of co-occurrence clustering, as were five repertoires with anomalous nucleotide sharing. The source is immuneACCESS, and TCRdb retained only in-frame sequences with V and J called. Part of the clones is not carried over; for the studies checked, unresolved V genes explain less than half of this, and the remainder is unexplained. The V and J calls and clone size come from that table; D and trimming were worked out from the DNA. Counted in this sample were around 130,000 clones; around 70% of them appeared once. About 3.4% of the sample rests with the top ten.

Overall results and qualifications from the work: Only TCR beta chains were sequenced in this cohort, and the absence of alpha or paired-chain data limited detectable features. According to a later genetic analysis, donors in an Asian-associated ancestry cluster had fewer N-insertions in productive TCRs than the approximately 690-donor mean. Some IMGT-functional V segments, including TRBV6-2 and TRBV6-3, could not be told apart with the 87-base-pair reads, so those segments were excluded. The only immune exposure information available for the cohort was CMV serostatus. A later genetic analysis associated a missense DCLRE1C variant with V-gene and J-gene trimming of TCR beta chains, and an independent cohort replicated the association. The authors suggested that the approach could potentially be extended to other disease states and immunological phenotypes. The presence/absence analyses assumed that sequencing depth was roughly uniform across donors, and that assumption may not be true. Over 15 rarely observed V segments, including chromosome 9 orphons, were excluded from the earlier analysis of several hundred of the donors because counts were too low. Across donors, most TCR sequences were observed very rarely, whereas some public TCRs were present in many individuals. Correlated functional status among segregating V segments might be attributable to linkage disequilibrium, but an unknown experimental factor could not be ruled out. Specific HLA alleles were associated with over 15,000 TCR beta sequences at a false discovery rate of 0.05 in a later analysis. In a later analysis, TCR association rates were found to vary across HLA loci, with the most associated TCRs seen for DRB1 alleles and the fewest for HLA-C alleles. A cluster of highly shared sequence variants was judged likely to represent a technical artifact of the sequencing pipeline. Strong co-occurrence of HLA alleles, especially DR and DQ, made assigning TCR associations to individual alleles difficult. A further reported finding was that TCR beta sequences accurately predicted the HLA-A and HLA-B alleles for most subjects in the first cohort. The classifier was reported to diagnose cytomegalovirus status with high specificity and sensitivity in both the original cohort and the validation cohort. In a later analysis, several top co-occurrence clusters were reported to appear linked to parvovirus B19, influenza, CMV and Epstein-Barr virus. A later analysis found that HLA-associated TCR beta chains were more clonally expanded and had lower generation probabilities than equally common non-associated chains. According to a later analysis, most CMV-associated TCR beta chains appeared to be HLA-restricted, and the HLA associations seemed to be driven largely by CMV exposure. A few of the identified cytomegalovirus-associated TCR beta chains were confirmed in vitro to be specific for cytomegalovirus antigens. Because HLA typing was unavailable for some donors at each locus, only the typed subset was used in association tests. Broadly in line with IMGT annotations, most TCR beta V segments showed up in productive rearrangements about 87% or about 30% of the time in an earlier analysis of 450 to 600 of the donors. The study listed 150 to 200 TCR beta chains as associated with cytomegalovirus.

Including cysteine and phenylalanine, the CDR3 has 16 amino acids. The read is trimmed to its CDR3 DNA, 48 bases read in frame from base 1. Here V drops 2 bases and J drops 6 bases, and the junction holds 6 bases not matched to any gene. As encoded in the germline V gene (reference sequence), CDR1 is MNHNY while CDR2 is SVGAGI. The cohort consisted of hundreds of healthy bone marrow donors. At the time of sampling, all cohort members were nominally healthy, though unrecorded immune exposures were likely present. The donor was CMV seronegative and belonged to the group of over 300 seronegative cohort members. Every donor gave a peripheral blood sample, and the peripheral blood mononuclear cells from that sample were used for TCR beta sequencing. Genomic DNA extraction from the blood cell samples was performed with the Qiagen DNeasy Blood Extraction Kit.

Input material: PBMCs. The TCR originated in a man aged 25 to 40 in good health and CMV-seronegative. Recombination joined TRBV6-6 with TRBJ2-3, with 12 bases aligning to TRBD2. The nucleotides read TGTGCCAGCAGTTACCCGCTAGCGGGGGGGCCGGATACGCAGTATTTT. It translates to CASSYPLAGGPDTQYF.